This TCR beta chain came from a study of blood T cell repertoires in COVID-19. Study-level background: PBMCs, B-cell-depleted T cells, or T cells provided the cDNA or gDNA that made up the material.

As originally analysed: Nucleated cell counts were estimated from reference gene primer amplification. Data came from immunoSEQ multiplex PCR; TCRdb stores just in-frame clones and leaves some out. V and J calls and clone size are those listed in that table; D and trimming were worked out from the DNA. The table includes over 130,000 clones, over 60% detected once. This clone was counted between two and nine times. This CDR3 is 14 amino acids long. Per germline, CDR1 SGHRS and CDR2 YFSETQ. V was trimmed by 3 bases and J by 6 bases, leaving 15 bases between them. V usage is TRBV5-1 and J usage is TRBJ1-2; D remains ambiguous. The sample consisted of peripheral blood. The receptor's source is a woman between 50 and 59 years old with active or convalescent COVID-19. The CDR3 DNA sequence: TGCGCCAGCAGCTCCGGAGGCCGTCCAGATGGCTACACCTTC. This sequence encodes CASSSGGRPDGYTF.